This T cell receptor (beta chain) is drawn from a study of T-cell reconstitution after alpha-beta-depleted transplantation in children. A word on this clonotype: Antigen unknown.

Unique molecular identifiers tagged the TCRbeta library. In TCRdb, the PCR reads were re-called with MiXCR into one record per CDR3 protein. Altogether 450,000 to 550,000 distinct CDR3 sequences are present, 11% being singletons, with the ten largest covering 12% to 15%. Points from the study as a whole: Most T-cell counts and diversity one year after the transplant came from T cells that were newly produced. Several hundred expanded graft clones reportedly supplied alpha-beta T cells about two months after transplant.

This TCR came from a female patient aged 2-15 years who had a stem cell transplant for aplastic anemia, so the T cells may come from the graft donor. The sequenced sample was PBMCs, mostly from graft donor cells, obtained 180 days after TCRalphabeta/CD19-depleted stem cell transplant.

The chain's CDR3 is CASRIGQGVYYGYTF. As DNA, the CDR3 is TGTGCCAGCAGAATAGGACAGGGGGTGTACTATGGCTACACCTTC. The chain combines TRBV12-3 or TRBV12-4 with TRBJ1-2; 10 bases fit TRBD1. After removal of 6 bases from V and 3 bases from J, the junction contained 7 bases not matched to a gene. The CDR3 is 15 amino acids.